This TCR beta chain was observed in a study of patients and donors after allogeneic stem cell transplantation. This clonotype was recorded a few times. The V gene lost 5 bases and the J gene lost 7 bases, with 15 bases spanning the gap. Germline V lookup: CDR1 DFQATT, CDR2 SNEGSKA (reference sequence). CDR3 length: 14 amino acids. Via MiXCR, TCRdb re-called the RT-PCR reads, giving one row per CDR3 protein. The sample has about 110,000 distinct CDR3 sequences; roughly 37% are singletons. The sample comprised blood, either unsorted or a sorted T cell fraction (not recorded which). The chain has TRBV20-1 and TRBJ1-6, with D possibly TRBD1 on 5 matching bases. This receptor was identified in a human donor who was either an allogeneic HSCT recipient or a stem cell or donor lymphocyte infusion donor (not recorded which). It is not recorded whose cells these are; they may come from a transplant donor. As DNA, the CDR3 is TGCAGTGCTCCAAAGGGGCAGCGAAATTCACCCCTCCACTTT. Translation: CSAPKGQRNSPLHF.